A selection of T cell receptor beta chains follows, all from one sample in a study of cytomegalovirus exposure and HLA in healthy donors. TCRdb's table, derived via immunoSEQ multiplex PCR, lists solely in-frame clones and lacks some. The table has approximately 160,000 clones, approximately 80% seen once. What was sequenced was PBMCs. These receptors came from a man aged 25 to 40 in good health and CMV-seropositive. Each CDR3 is given with its conserved first and last residue. The order of the fields is CDR3 length, clone size, J gene, D gene, V gene, CDR3 protein, CDR3 DNA. A D gene is named only where the DNA matches it firmly. Clone size is shown for a subset of rows, as once, few, many or a class of expanded clone.

length: 11; size: -; J: TRBJ2-3; D: -; V: TRBV6-5; CDR3: CASSYSRTQYF; DNA: TGTGCCAGCAGTTACTCCAGGACGCAGTATTTT
length: 14; size: -; J: TRBJ2-7; D: TRBD1; V: TRBV6-6; CDR3: CASSRTGSSYEQYF; DNA: TGTGCCAGCAGCCGGACAGGGAGCTCCTACGAGCAGTACTTC
length: 13; size: -; J: TRBJ2-5; D: TRBD1; V: TRBV5-1; CDR3: CASSLGQGGAQYF; DNA: TGCGCCAGCAGCCTGGGACAGGGGGGGGCCCAGTACTTC
length: 14; size: -; J: TRBJ1-3; D: -; V: TRBV9; CDR3: CASSNSLAGNTIYF; DNA: TGTGCCAGCAGCAACAGTCTGGCGGGAAACACCATATATTTT
length: 14; size: -; J: TRBJ1-2; D: TRBD1; V: TRBV28; CDR3: CASSFPDRAYGYTF; DNA: TGTGCCAGCAGTTTTCCGGACAGGGCCTATGGCTACACCTTC
length: 14; size: few; J: TRBJ1-1; D: -; V: TRBV7-8; CDR3: CASRLELTGTEAFF; DNA: TGTGCCAGCAGATTAGAACTGACAGGCACTGAAGCTTTCTTT
length: 17; size: few; J: TRBJ2-7; D: TRBD2; V: TRBV7-9; CDR3: CASSPGTSGRDSYEQYF; DNA: TGTGCCAGCAGCCCCGGGACTAGCGGGAGGGACTCCTACGAGCAGTACTTC
length: 14; size: -; J: TRBJ2-7; D: TRBD2; V: TRBV6-4; CDR3: CASSETSGTYEQYF; DNA: TGTGCCAGCAGTGAAACTAGCGGAACCTACGAGCAGTACTTC
length: 14; size: -; J: TRBJ1-5; D: -; V: TRBV28; CDR3: CASSFSYSNQPQHF; DNA: TGTGCCAGCAGTTTCAGTTATAGCAATCAGCCCCAGCATTTT
length: 15; size: -; J: TRBJ2-7; D: -; V: TRBV27; CDR3: CASSPGGTPSYEQYF; DNA: TGTGCCAGCAGCCCGGGGGGCACTCCCTCCTACGAGCAGTACTTC
length: 14; size: -; J: TRBJ1-1; D: -; V: TRBV27; CDR3: CASSAGLSSTEAFF; DNA: TGTGCCAGCAGTGCAGGGTTGTCGAGCACTGAAGCTTTCTTT
length: 15; size: -; J: TRBJ2-2; D: -; V: TRBV29-1; CDR3: CSVEDNARRTGELFF; DNA: TGCAGCGTTGAAGATAATGCCCGCAGGACCGGGGAGCTGTTTTTT
length: 15; size: medium-sized; J: TRBJ2-7; D: TRBD2; V: TRBV6-1; CDR3: CASSETSGSSYEQYF; DNA: TGTGCCAGCAGTGAAACTAGCGGGAGCTCCTACGAGCAGTACTTC
length: 14; size: -; J: TRBJ2-1; D: -; V: TRBV9; CDR3: CASSVGGPGNEQFF; DNA: TGTGCCAGCAGCGTAGGGGGGCCGGGCAATGAGCAGTTCTTC
length: 14; size: -; J: TRBJ1-6; D: -; V: TRBV6-6; CDR3: CASVAGDYNSPLHF; DNA: TGTGCCAGCGTTGCCGGGGACTATAATTCACCCCTCCACTTT